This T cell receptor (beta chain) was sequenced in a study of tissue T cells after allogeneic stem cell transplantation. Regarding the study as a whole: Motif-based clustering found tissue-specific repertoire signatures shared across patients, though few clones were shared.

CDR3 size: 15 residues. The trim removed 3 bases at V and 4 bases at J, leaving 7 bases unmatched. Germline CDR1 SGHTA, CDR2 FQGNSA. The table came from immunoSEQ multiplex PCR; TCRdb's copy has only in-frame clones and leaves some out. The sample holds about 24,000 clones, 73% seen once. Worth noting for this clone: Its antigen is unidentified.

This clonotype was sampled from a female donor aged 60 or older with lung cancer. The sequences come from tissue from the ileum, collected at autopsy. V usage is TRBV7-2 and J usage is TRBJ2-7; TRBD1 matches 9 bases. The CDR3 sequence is CASSFLGTGSYEQYF. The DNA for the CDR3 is TGTGCCAGCAGCTTTCTAGGGACAGGGTCGTACGAGCAGTACTTC.